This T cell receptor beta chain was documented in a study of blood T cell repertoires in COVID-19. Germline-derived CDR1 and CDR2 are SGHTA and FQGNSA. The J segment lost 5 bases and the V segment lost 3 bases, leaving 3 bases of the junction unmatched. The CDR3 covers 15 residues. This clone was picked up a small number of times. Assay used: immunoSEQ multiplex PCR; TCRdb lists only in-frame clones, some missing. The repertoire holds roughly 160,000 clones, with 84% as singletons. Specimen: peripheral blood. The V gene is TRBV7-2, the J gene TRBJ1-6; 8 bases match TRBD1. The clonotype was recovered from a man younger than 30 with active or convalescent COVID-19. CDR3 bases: TGTGCCAGCAGCTTGGCGACAGGGGATAATTCACCCCTCCACTTT. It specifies CASSLATGDNSPLHF.